This TCR beta chain was found in a study of CD8 T cells in ankylosing spondylitis. The authors made TCR beta libraries by quantitative 5'-RACE with molecular barcodes. Each CDR3 protein gets one entry after TCRdb re-called the 5' RACE reads with MiXCR. In the table there are some 87,000 distinct CDR3 sequences, 8.5% to 9% of which are singletons. Findings and caveats of the study: Typical of ankylosing spondylitis blood, it appeared, was a TCR beta motif of under 10 highly homologous variants.

This clonotype was picked up many times. Its cognate antigen is unknown. Germline CDR1 is MDHEN and CDR2 is SYDVKM. V was cut by 2 bases and J by 3 bases, with 11 bases left in between. This CDR3 region has 15 residues. This clonotype was sampled from a male donor with ankylosing spondylitis or in good health (not recorded which). Sequencing was performed on blood, either unsorted or a sorted T cell fraction (not recorded which). The rearrangement links TRBV28 to TRBJ1-5; D is ambiguous. CDR3 sequence: CASSLQRAANQPQHF. CDR3 nucleotides: TGTGCCAGCAGTTTACAGCGCGCCGCCAATCAGCCCCAGCATTTT.